The clone carrying this T cell receptor beta chain has a count of ten or more. From the germline J gene comes the end of the CDR3, since the read stops 3 residues before it. V was trimmed by 1 base and J by 0 bases, leaving 6 bases between them. CDR3 length equals 14 residues. Germline-derived CDR1 and CDR2 are LNHDA and SQIVND (reference sequence). The record originates from a study of T cell clonality in common variable immunodeficiency. TCRdb's copy holds only in-frame clones and misses some; the assay was immunoSEQ multiplex PCR. The sample was found to contain 45,000 to 70,000 clones, and every one recurs.

The V call is TRBV19, the J call TRBJ1-2; possible D gene TRBD1, 5 bases. The material sequenced was peripheral blood mononuclear cells. The TCR sequence derives from a person aged 18 to 70 in good health. CDR3 sequence: CASSIATANYGYTF. Incomplete CDR3 DNA: TGTGCCAGTAGTATAGCGACAGCTAACTATGGC.